This entry lists 2 T cell receptor beta chains sequenced from one sample in a study of T cells after yellow fever vaccination. MiXCR was run by TCRdb on the 5' RACE reads, yielding one entry per CDR3 protein. The sample lists 250,000 or so distinct CDR3 sequences; approximately 3.8% were seen once. The sample consisted of PBMCs, taken 15 days after the yellow fever booster vaccination. These receptors came from a man in his late teens or twenties who received the YFV17D yellow fever vaccine.

The sample holds a few counts of this clonotype. This chain links TRBV18 with TRBJ1-5; 11 positions match TRBD1. V lost 4 bases, J lost 5 bases, and 7 bases stayed unmatched. CDR1 and CDR2 from the germline V gene are KGHSH and LQKENI. The CDR3 runs 16 residues. The CDR3 sequence: CASSLNPGQGDQPQHF. As DNA, the CDR3 is TGTGCCAGCTCACTCAATCCGGGACAGGGGGATCAGCCCCAGCATTTT.

Ten or more counts support this clonotype. J is TRBJ2-7 and V is TRBV20-1, with 14 bases matching TRBD2. Germline loops: CDR1 DFQATT, CDR2 SNEGSKA (reference sequence). Germline trimming cut 3 bases from V and 4 bases from J; bases unmatched to any gene: 2. CDR3 length equals 14 residues. CDR3 in amino acids: CSASRLAGGYEQYF. The DNA of the CDR3 is TGCAGTGCTAGTAGACTAGCGGGGGGGTACGAGCAGTACTTC.